This T cell receptor beta chain stems from a study of T cell repertoires in cytomegalovirus infection (dated by TCRdb to the late 2010s). Describing the broader study: The HLA type of each donor mattered for the analysis, because public TCR beta signatures pointed to carriage of CMV infection along with the matching HLA type.

Sequencer: Illumina HiSeq 1500. Through fastp at Q25 and MiXCR, TCRdb rebuilt clones from the public reads, retaining in-frame beta chains. Every CDR3 protein is listed once, alongside the most common genes and DNA of its rows. For this sample there are more than 650,000 distinct CDR3 sequences; 35% to 45% appear just once. The top ten clonotypes cover 2.5% to 3.5% of the sample. Results and caveats for the whole study, not just this receptor: In both this cohort and an independent cohort of several hundred donors, the cumulative frequency of public TCR beta family members distinguished carriers of CMV infection plus the relevant HLA type. In the ex vivo response, HLA-C-restricted CMV-specific TCR beta clonotypes were dominant, and in two of eight donors the single most frequent clonotype came from this HLA-C-restricted group.

Reading the germline V gene gives CDR1 SNHLY and CDR2 FYNNEI. Here V drops 6 bases and J drops 4 bases, and the junction holds 15 bases not matched to any gene. The CDR3 runs 17 amino acids, cysteine and phenylalanine included. Just the 51-base CDR3 DNA is kept, in frame starting at base 1. About this clonotype: The antigen this receptor binds is unknown. One base away there is no much larger clone; base qualities are not given.

The TCR comes from a human donor in good health (CMV status not recorded). Some clones in this sample may be carry-over from other donors' samples. The chain is assembled from TRBV2 and TRBJ2-1; TRBD2 agrees with 7 junctional bases. The sample was PBMCs. The nucleotide sequence is TGTGCCAGCAGGACGTATGTCGGGCGGGAGCGTTACAATGAGCAGTTCTTC. It translates to CASRTYVGRERYNEQFF.